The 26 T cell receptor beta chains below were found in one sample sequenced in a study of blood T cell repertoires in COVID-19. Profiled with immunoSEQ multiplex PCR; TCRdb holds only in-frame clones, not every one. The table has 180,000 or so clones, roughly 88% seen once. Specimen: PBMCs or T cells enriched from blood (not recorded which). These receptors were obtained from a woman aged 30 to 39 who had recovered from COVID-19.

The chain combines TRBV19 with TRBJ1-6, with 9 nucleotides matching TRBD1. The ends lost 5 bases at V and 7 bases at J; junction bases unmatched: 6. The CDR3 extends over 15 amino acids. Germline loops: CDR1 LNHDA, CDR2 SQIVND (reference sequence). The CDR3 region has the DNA TGTGCCAGTAGTGCGTCCGGGACAGGGAATTCACCCCTCCACTTT. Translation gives CASSASGTGNSPLHF.

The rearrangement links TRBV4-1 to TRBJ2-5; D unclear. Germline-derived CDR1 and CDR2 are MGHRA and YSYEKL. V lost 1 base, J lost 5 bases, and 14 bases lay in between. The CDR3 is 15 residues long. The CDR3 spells CASSQVWLAGETQYF. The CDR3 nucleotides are TGCGCCAGCAGCCAAGTCTGGTTAGCCGGGGAGACCCAGTACTTC.

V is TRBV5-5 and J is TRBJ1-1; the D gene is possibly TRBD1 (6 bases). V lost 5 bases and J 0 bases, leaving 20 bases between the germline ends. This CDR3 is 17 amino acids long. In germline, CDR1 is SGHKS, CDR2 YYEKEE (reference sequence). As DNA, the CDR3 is TGTGCCAGCAGACACGCTACTGGTCACAGGGTGAACACTGAAGCTTTCTTT. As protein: CASRHATGHRVNTEAFF.

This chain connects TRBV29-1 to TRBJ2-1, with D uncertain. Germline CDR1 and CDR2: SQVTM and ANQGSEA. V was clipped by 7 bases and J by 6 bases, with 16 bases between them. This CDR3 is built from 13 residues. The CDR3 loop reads CSGDPSGGNEQFF. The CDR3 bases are TGCAGCGGTGACCCTTCCGGTGGCAATGAGCAGTTCTTC.

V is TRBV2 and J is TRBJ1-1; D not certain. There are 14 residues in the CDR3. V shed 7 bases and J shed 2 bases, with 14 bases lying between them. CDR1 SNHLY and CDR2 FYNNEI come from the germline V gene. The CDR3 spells CASKVARENTEAFF. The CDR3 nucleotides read TGTGCCAGCAAGGTTGCTCGGGAAAACACTGAAGCTTTCTTT.

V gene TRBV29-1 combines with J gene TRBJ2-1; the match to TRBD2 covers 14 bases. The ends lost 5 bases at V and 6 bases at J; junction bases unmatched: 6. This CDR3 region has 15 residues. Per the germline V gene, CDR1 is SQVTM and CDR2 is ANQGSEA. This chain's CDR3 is CSVPTSGRDSNEQFF. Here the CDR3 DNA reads TGCAGCGTTCCGACTAGCGGGAGGGATAGCAATGAGCAGTTCTTC.

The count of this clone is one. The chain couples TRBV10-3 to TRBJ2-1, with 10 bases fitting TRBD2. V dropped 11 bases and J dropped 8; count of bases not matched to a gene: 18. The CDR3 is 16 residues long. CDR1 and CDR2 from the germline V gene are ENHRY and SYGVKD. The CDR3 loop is CAVQGASGSSSHEQFF. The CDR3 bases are TGTGCCGTTCAGGGGGCTAGCGGGAGTTCGTCCCATGAGCAGTTCTTC.

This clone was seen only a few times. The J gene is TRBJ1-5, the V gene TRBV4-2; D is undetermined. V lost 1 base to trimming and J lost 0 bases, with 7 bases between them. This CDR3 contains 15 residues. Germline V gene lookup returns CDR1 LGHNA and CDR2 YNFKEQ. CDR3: CASSQGDNSNQPQHF. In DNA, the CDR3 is TGTGCCAGCAGCCAAGGCGATAATAGCAATCAGCCCCAGCATTTT.

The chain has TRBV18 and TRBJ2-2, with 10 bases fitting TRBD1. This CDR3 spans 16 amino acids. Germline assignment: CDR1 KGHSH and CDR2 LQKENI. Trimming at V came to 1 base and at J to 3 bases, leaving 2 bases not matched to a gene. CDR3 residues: CASSPQDRGDTGELFF. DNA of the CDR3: TGTGCCAGCTCACCACAGGACAGGGGGGACACCGGGGAGCTGTTTTTT.

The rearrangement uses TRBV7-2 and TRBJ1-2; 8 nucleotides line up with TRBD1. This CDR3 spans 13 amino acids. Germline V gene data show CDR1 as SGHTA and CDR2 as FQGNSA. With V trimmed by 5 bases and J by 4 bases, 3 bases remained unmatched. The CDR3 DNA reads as TGTGCCAGCAGCCCAGGGGGCTCCTATGGCTACACCTTC. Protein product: CASSPGGSYGYTF.

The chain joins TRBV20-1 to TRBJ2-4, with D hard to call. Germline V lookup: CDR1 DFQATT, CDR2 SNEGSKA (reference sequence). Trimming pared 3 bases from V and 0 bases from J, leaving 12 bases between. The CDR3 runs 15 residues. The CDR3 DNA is TGCAGTGCTAGTGGGCGGAGAGTAGCCAAAAACATTCAGTACTTC. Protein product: CSASGRRVAKNIQYF.

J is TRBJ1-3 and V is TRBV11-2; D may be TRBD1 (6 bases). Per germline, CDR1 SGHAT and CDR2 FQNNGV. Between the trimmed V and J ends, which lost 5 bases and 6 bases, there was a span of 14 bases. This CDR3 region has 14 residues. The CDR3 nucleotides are TGTGCCAGCAGCCCCGACAGGCTCGTAAACACCATATATTTT. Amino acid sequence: CASSPDRLVNTIYF.

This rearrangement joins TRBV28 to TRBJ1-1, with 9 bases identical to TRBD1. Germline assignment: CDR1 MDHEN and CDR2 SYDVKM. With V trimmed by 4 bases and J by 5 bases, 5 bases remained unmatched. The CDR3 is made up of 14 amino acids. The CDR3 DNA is TGTGCCAGCAGTTCTACAGGGGGCTTAACTGAAGCTTTCTTT. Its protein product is CASSSTGGLTEAFF.

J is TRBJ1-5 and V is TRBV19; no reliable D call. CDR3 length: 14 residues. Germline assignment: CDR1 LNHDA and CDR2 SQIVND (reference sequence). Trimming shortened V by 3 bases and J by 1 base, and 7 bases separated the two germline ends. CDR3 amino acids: CASSISDSNQPQHF. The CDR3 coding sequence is TGTGCCAGTAGTATCAGCGACAGCAATCAGCCCCAGCATTTT.

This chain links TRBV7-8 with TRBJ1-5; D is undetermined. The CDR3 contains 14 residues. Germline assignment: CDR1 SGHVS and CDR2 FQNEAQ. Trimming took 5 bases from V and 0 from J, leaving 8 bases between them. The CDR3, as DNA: TGTGCCAGCAGCCCTGGCAATAGCAATCAGCCCCAGCATTTT. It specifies CASSPGNSNQPQHF.

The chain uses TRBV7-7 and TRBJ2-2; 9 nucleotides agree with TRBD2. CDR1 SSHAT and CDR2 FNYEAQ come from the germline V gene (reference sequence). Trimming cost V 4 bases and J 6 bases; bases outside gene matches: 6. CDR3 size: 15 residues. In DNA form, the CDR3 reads TGTGCCAGCAGCTCCCTCGGGACTAGCCCCGGGGAGCTGTTTTTT. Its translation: CASSSLGTSPGELFF.

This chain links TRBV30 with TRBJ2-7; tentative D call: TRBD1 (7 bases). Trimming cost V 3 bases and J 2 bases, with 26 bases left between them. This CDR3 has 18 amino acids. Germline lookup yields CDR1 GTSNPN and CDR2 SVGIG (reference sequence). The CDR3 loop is CAWRGGQLPGGLTYEQYF. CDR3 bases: TGTGCCTGGAGGGGCGGCCAACTACCAGGGGGGCTAACCTACGAGCAGTACTTC.

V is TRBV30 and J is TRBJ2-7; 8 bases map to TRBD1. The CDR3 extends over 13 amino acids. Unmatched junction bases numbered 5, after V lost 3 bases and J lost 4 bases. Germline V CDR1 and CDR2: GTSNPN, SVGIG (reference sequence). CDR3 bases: TGTGCCTGGAGGAAGAGGACAGGGTACGAGCAGTACTTC. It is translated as CAWRKRTGYEQYF.

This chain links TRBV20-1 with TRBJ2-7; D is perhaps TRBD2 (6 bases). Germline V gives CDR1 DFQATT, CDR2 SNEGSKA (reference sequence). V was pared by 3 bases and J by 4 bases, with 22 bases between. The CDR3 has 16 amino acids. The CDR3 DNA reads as TGCAGTGCTAGTCGGTGGGTCGCGGGACTCAAATACGAGCAGTACTTC. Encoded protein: CSASRWVAGLKYEQYF.

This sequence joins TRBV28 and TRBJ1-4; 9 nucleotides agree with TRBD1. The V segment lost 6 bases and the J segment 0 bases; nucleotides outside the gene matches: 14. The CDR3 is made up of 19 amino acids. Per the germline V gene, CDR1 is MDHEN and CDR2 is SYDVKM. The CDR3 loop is CASSSLPGQGPATNEKLFF. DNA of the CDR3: TGTGCCAGCAGCTCGCTTCCGGGACAGGGACCGGCAACTAATGAAAAACTGTTTTTT.

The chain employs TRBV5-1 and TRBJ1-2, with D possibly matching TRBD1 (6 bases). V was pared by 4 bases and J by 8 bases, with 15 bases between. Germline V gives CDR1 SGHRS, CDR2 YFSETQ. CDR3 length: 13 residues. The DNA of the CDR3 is TGCGCCAGCAGCAGGACAGAGAGACGGGGCTACACCTTC. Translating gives CASSRTERRGYTF.

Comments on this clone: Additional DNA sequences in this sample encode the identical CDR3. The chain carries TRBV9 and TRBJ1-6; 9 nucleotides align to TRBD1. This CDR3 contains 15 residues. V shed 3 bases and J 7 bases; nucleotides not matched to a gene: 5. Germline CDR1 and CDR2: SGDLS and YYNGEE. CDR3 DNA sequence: TGTGCCAGCAGCGCGGGACAGGGAGAGAATTCACCCCTCCACTTT. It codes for CASSAGQGENSPLHF.

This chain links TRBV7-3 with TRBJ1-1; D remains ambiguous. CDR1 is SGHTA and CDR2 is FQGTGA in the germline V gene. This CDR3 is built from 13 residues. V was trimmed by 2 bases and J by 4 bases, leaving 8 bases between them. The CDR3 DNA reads TGTGCCAGCAGCTTAGAGAGAGGCACTGAAGCTTTCTTT. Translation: CASSLERGTEAFF.

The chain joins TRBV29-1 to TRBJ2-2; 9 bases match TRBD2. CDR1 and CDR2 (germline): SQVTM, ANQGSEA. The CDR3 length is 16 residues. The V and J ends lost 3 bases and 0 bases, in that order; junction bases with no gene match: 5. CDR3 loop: CSVDLRLAANTGELFF. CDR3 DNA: TGCAGCGTTGACCTTAGACTAGCGGCGAACACCGGGGAGCTGTTTTTT.

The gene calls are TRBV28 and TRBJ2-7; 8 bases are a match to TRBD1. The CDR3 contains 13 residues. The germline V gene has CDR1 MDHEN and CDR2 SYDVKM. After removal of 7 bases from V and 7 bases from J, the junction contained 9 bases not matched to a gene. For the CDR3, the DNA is TGTGCCAGCACCTCGGGACAGGTCAGGGAGCAGTACTTC. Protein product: CASTSGQVREQYF.

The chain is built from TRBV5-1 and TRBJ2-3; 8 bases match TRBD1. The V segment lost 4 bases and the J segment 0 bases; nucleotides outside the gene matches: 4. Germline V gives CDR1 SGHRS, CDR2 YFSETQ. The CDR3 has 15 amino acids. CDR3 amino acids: CASSPGQDSTDTQYF. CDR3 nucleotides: TGCGCCAGCAGCCCGGGACAGGATAGCACAGATACGCAGTATTTT.